This T cell receptor beta chain stems from a study of cytomegalovirus exposure and HLA in healthy donors. Whole-study results and caveats: Many donors shared some public TCRs, even though most TCR sequences were rare.

Details on this clone: Its antigen is unknown.

A multiplex PCR was run with 60 Vbeta primers and 13 Jbeta primers. The repertoire was sequenced with immunoSEQ multiplex PCR; TCRdb's copy has only in-frame clones and lacks some. The profile shows 210,000 or so clones, about 77% of them singletons. This CDR3 is built from 16 residues. Germline assignment: CDR1 MNHNS and CDR2 SASEGT. J was trimmed by 6 bases and V by 4 bases; bases with no gene match: 10. V usage is TRBV6-1 and J usage is TRBJ1-4; 8 nucleotides align to TRBD1. This receptor was taken from a boy aged 10-17 years in good health and CMV-seronegative. Sequenced material: PBMCs. The CDR3 sequence: CASSARRAGGYEKLFF. For the CDR3, the DNA is TGTGCCAGCAGTGCCCGCCGGGCAGGGGGCTATGAAAAACTGTTTTTT.